Each of the 31 T cell receptor beta chains below was sequenced from the same sample in a study of shared clonotypes between healthy human individuals. Assay used: immunoSEQ multiplex PCR; TCRdb lists only in-frame clones, some missing. The sample has around 500,000 clones, 65% to 85% seen once. Sequencing was performed on PBMCs. These receptors all come from a woman in her thirties or forties in good health. Some clones in this sample may be carry-over from other donors' samples.

As concerns this clone: The likely explanation is a read error, given a far larger clone one base away. The V call is TRBV25-1, the J call TRBJ2-7; the D is unclear. Germline V gives CDR1 MGHDK, CDR2 SYGVNS. There are 15 residues in the CDR3. The CDR3 nucleotides are TGTGCCTGCAGTGGCCCCCTGGAGAACTCCTACGAGCAGTACTTC. Encoded protein: CACSGPLENSYEQYF.

Of note for this clone: Other DNA sequences in this specimen translate into the identical CDR3. The V and J genes are TRBV28 and TRBJ1-1, with unresolved D. The germline V gene has CDR1 MDHEN and CDR2 SYDVKM. The CDR3 has 11 residues. The V and J ends lost 7 bases and 0 bases respectively, with 3 bases between them. As DNA, the CDR3 is TGTGCCAGCACCCTGAACACTGAAGCTTTCTTT. Encoded protein: CASTLNTEAFF.

About this clone itself: This may be a read error: a much more frequent sequence differs by one nucleotide. This specimen includes other DNA sequences encoding the same CDR3. The chain employs TRBV9 and TRBJ2-3, with D hard to call. V lost 4 bases to trimming and J lost 0 bases, with 3 bases between them. The germline CDR1 and CDR2 sequences are SGDLS and YYNGEE. This CDR3 contains 12 residues. The CDR3 loop reads CASSPSTDTQYF. The CDR3 bases are TGTGCCAGCAGCCCCAGCACAGATACGCAGTATTTT.

The chain combines TRBV5-1 with TRBJ1-1, with D possibly TRBD1 on 6 matching bases. This CDR3 has 15 residues. V lost 0 bases and J 3 bases, leaving 12 bases between the germline ends. Germline V gene sequence: CDR1 SGHRS, CDR2 YFSETQ. As DNA, the CDR3 is TGCGCCAGCAGCTTGGTCGGGGAGGGGGACACTGAAGCTTTCTTT. Amino acid sequence: CASSLVGEGDTEAFF.

This chain's CDR3 is CASSGLAGDHHEQFF. The CDR3 nucleotides are TGTGCCAGCAGTGGACTAGCGGGAGATCACCATGAGCAGTTCTTC. The chain carries TRBV6-4 and TRBJ2-1; TRBD2 matches at 12 bases. After removal of 4 bases from V and 8 bases from J, the junction contained 6 bases not matched to a gene. CDR1 and CDR2 from the germline V gene are MRHNA and SNTAGT. The CDR3 is 15 residues long.

This chain links TRBV29-1 with TRBJ1-2; the D is unclear. The CDR3 spans 15 residues. CDR1 is SQVTM, CDR2 ANQGSEA, per germline. V lost 1 base and J lost 0, with 12 bases in between. The CDR3 DNA follows: TGCAGCGTTGAAGGGACGGATTCTCCTAACTATGGCTACACCTTC. Its protein product is CSVEGTDSPNYGYTF.

This clone was counted many times. V gene TRBV7-9 combines with J gene TRBJ1-2, with a weak D call TRBD1 (6 bases). CDR1 and CDR2 (germline): SEHNR, FQNEAQ (reference sequence). The CDR3 contains 12 residues. V lost 7 bases and J 3 bases, leaving 9 bases between the germline ends. This CDR3 is CASTPGDYGYTF. The CDR3 nucleotides read TGTGCCAGCACCCCAGGGGACTATGGCTACACCTTC.

V gene TRBV6-1 combines with J gene TRBJ2-7; TRBD2 aligns across 8 bases. V shed 3 bases, J shed 4 bases, and the junction held 8 bases outside the gene matches. CDR3 length equals 15 residues. Germline assignment: CDR1 MNHNS and CDR2 SASEGT. In nucleotides, the CDR3 is TGTGCCAGCAGTGATTTAGCGGGGCACGTTTACGAGCAGTACTTC. Translated: CASSDLAGHVYEQYF.

About this clone itself: A far larger clone is one base from this, pointing to a likely read error. This chain links TRBV4-1 with TRBJ1-1, with no clear D. This CDR3 has 14 amino acids. Germline lookup yields CDR1 MGHRA and CDR2 YSYEKL. Trimming removed 2 bases at V and 0 bases at J, with 7 bases between. DNA of the CDR3: TGCGCCAGCAGCCAATATAAACTGAACACTGAAGCTTTCTTT. Its protein product is CASSQYKLNTEAFF.

This rearrangement joins TRBV11-2 to TRBJ2-7, with TRBD1 matching 7 bases. In germline, CDR1 is SGHAT, CDR2 FQNNGV. This CDR3 is built from 14 residues. J lost 0 bases, V lost 3 bases, and 2 bases had no gene match. CDR3 amino acids: CASSFTGASYEQYF. The DNA for the CDR3 is TGTGCCAGCAGCTTTACAGGGGCCTCCTACGAGCAGTACTTC.

As for this clone: A far larger clone is off by one base, so a read error is likely. The chain is built from TRBV21-1 and TRBJ1-1; the table's TRBD1 call for D was not verified on the DNA. TRBV21-1 is recorded as a pseudogene. The CDR3 length is 11 residues. CDR3 residues: CAPPGATEAFF. CDR3 bases: TGTGCCCCCCCAGGGGCCACTGAAGCTTTCTTT.

This chain uses TRBV30 with TRBJ2-3; TRBD2 agrees at 8 bases. This CDR3 contains 16 residues. J gave up 1 base and V 0 bases, and 6 bases lay outside the gene matches. Germline-derived CDR1 and CDR2 are GTSNPN and SVGIG (reference sequence). As DNA, the CDR3 is TGTGCCTGGAGTGTCCCGTATAGCGGGGGCACAGATACGCAGTATTTT. Translated, it gives CAWSVPYSGGTDTQYF.

J is TRBJ1-2 and V is TRBV7-9; 7 nucleotides agree with TRBD1. The germline CDR1 and CDR2 sequences are SEHNR and FQNEAQ (reference sequence). V was pared by 4 bases and J by 6 bases, with 2 bases of the junction left unmatched. This CDR3 spans 12 amino acids. The chain's CDR3 is CASSSGTDGYTF. As DNA, the CDR3 is TGTGCCAGCAGCTCCGGGACAGATGGCTACACCTTC.

The chain recombines TRBV7-9 with TRBJ1-4; 7 bases are shared with TRBD1. CDR3 size: 15 residues. Looked up from germline, CDR1 is SEHNR and CDR2 is FQNEAQ (reference sequence). V was pared by 4 bases and J by 3 bases, with 5 bases of the junction left unmatched. The CDR3 DNA reads TGTGCCAGCAGCTCCCGACAGGGATCTAATGAAAAACTGTTTTTT. Its translation is CASSSRQGSNEKLFF.

Comments on this clone: A far larger clone is one base from this, pointing to a likely read error. The V gene is TRBV11-2, the J gene TRBJ1-1, with D possibly TRBD1 on 6 matching bases. The germline V and J ends were trimmed by 8 bases and 1 base, with 20 bases remaining between them. The CDR3 is made up of 16 amino acids. Germline-derived CDR1 and CDR2 are SGHAT and FQNNGV. The CDR3, as DNA: TGTGCCAGCGGCCCCTACAGGGAGTCCCCGAACACTGAAGCTTTCTTT. This sequence encodes CASGPYRESPNTEAFF.

This chain links TRBV6-1 with TRBJ1-5, with D unresolved. Germline V gene sequence: CDR1 MNHNS, CDR2 SASEGT. The CDR3 spans 13 residues. The ends were cut back, 0 bases at V and 6 bases at J, with 6 bases in the middle. The CDR3 bases are TGTGCCAGCAGTGAAGCCGTTGGTCAGCCCCAGCATTTT. It codes for CASSEAVGQPQHF.

The chain employs TRBV28 and TRBJ1-3; D unresolved. In germline, CDR1 is MDHEN, CDR2 SYDVKM. This CDR3 spans 14 amino acids. The V end lost 7 bases, the J end lost 7 bases, and 17 bases lay between the germline ends. Here the CDR3 DNA reads TGTGCCAGCACCCCGGACGGATCCCGGAACACCATATATTTT. It specifies CASTPDGSRNTIYF.

With respect to this clone: With a far larger clone one base away, a read error is the likely cause. The chain joins TRBV30 to TRBJ1-2; D is perhaps TRBD1 (6 bases). The CDR3 has 14 residues. V lost 6 bases and J lost 4, with 18 bases in between. Germline V gives CDR1 GTSNPN, CDR2 SVGIG (reference sequence). The CDR3 nucleotides are TGTGCCTGTAGACGGGGGGCCCCCTTCTATGGCTACACCTTC. Encoded protein: CACRRGAPFYGYTF.

This chain links TRBV29-1 with TRBJ1-2; a weak D match, TRBD1 (5 bases). Per germline, CDR1 SQVTM and CDR2 ANQGSEA. Trimming pared 1 base from V and 7 bases from J, leaving 7 bases between. There are 11 residues in the CDR3. The CDR3 coding sequence is TGCAGCGTTGAAGTAGGGGTTGGCTACACCTTC. This translates into CSVEVGVGYTF.

The chain employs TRBV5-1 and TRBJ2-5; 9 nucleotides align to TRBD1. Germline-derived CDR1 and CDR2 are SGHRS and YFSETQ. V was clipped by 4 bases and J by 6 bases; unmatched bases: 10. This CDR3 is built from 15 residues. Written as DNA, the CDR3 is TGCGCCAGCAGCCGGGGACAGGGAGCGGGAAAGACCCAGTACTTC. It translates to CASSRGQGAGKTQYF. The whole variable domain, filled in from reference TRBV5-1 and TRBJ2-5, reads KAGVTQTPRYLIKTRGQQVTLSCSPISGHRSVSWYQQTPGQGLQFLFEYFSETQRNKGNFPGRFSGRQFSNSRSEMNVSTLELGDSALYLCASSRGQGAGKTQYFGPGTRLLVL.

The chain is built from TRBV27 and TRBJ2-6, with a possible D match to TRBD1 (5 bases). Germline CDR1 and CDR2: MNHEY and SMNVEV (reference sequence). The CDR3 runs to 16 residues. Trimming shortened V by 9 bases and J by 3 bases, and 18 bases separated the two germline ends. The CDR3 reads CASTAARVGGANVLTF. The CDR3 DNA reads as TGTGCCAGTACCGCCGCCAGGGTAGGTGGGGCCAACGTCCTGACTTTC.

The V and J genes are TRBV27 and TRBJ2-1; D not certain. Between the trimmed V and J ends, which lost 5 bases and 4 bases, there was a span of 18 bases. Germline CDR1 MNHEY, CDR2 SMNVEV (reference sequence). CDR3 length equals 16 residues. The CDR3 DNA reads TGTGCCAGCAGTCCCGCCCCACTGCCAAAGTACAATGAGCAGTTCTTC. This codes for CASSPAPLPKYNEQFF.

This clone was recorded a few times. V usage is TRBV19 and J usage is TRBJ1-5, with TRBD1 matching 8 bases. J lost 6 bases, V lost 3 bases, and 10 bases had no gene match. Germline V gene data show CDR1 as LNHDA and CDR2 as SQIVND (reference sequence). CDR3 length: 16 amino acids. The CDR3 DNA follows: TGTGCCAGTAGTATGGCTCCCCGACAGGGGAGTCAGCCCCAGCATTTT. Protein: CASSMAPRQGSQPQHF.

This clone was counted a few times. A read error is likely here: a far larger clone is one base away. CDR3 bases: TGTGCCGGCAGTGAAGCGCGGGGGGCGGGTCAGCCCCAGCATTTT. It codes for CAGSEARGAGQPQHF. V usage is TRBV2 and J usage is TRBJ1-5; TRBD1 might be the D (6 bases). Germline lookup yields CDR1 SNHLY and CDR2 FYNNEI. This CDR3 comprises 15 residues.

The genes are TRBV23-1 and TRBJ2-1; 7 nucleotides line up with TRBD1. TRBV23-1 is recorded as an ORF, its role being uncertain. V dropped 4 bases and J dropped 8; count of bases not matched to a gene: 11. This CDR3 spans 15 amino acids. CDR3 loop: CASSPLTRGSDEQFF. DNA of the CDR3: TGCGCCAGCAGTCCCCTGACCAGGGGGTCCGATGAGCAGTTCTTC.

To note about this clone: In the same sample, other DNA sequences code for this CDR3. CDR3 DNA: TGTGCCAGCAGCTTAACAGGGGGCACGTACGAGCAGTACTTC. Translated: CASSLTGGTYEQYF. This chain uses TRBV7-8 with TRBJ2-7; 9 bases agree with TRBD1. Germline values: CDR1 SGHVS, CDR2 FQNEAQ. This CDR3 comprises 14 residues. V lost 2 bases and J lost 4; bases outside the gene matches: 3.

About this clone: A read error likely explains this, since a far larger clone differs by one base. Without the conserved terminal phenylalanine or tryptophan, this CDR3 likely stems from a read error. The chain combines TRBV10-1 with TRBJ1-5, with D maybe TRBD1 (5 bases). The CDR3 has 13 residues. V lost 5 bases and J lost 3, with 8 bases in between. The V gene's germline CDR1 is WNHNN and CDR2 SYGVQD (reference sequence). CDR3 coding DNA: TGCGCCAGCAGTACAGGACCCAATCAGCCCCAGCATTCT. This gives the protein CASSTGPNQPQHS.

The chain couples TRBV2 to TRBJ2-3; no clear D gene. The germline V and J ends were trimmed by 4 bases and 2 bases, with 13 bases remaining between them. Germline CDR1 and CDR2: SNHLY and FYNNEI. This CDR3 comprises 15 residues. DNA for the CDR3: TGTGCCAGCAGTGCTGCTGGGTTCTTCACAGATACGCAGTATTTT. It yields the protein CASSAAGFFTDTQYF.

The V call is TRBV19, the J call TRBJ1-2; D call uncertain. The CDR3 consists of 13 residues. Germline V gene sequence: CDR1 LNHDA, CDR2 SQIVND (reference sequence). Trimming removed 5 bases from V and 3 bases from J, with 10 bases in between. The CDR3 loop reads CASSPDGDYGYTF. CDR3 coding DNA: TGTGCCAGTAGTCCCGACGGGGACTATGGCTACACCTTC.

This chain joins TRBV21-1 and TRBJ2-7; the table's D call TRBD1 went unverified against the DNA. TRBV21-1 corresponds to a pseudogene. The CDR3 is 16 residues long. The CDR3 DNA is TGTGCCAGCAGCAAAGGAAGGAGGGGGCTACCCTACGAGCAGTACTTC. Translating gives CASSKGRRGLPYEQYF.

The V gene is TRBV14, the J gene TRBJ2-1; 8 nucleotides match TRBD2. Germline CDR1 SGHDN, CDR2 FVKESK. V lost 2 bases to trimming and J lost 8 bases; unmatched junction nucleotides: 8. CDR3 length equals 15 residues. CDR3 amino acids: CASSQFPGGVDEQFF. The CDR3 DNA sequence: TGTGCCAGCAGCCAATTCCCGGGAGGGGTCGATGAGCAGTTCTTC.